This T cell receptor beta chain appears in the sequencing data of a study of OX40 agonist ivuxolimab in advanced cancers. Here immunoSEQ multiplex PCR was the method, and the copy in TCRdb shows in-frame clones only, minus some. The sample carries about 22,000 clones, 80% to 85% recorded once. CDR3 size: 15 residues. V shed 5 bases, J shed 6 bases, and the junction held 5 bases outside the gene matches. In germline, CDR1 is SGHTA, CDR2 FQGNSA. The rearrangement uses TRBV7-2 and TRBJ2-1, with 12 bases identical to TRBD2. This clonotype originated in an adult with an advanced solid tumor such as melanoma, head and neck, liver or kidney cancer. The source was CD4+ or CD8+ T cells sorted from blood, collected in a trial of the OX40 agonist ivuxolimab. CDR3 bases: TGTGCCAGCAGCCTACTAGCGGGAGGTTTCAATGAGCAGTTCTTC. This gives the protein CASSLLAGGFNEQFF.